The clone carrying this TCR beta chain has a count of ten or more. The target antigen is unknown. This sample is part of a study of neurological immune-mediated disorders. Across the whole study: Relapsing-remitting disease affected around 31, and secondary progressive 3, of about 34 multiple sclerosis patients. Whole-study results and caveats: Sharing of CDR3 amino acid sequences among expanded clones across subjects was absent, suggesting private repertoires in all groups.

Trimming left V 6 bases short and J 3 bases short, with 12 bases between. The CDR3 contains 13 residues. Germline loops: CDR1 ENHRY, CDR2 SYGVKD. Synthesis of cDNA was carried out by template-switch 5'RACE. The reaction used 10-nucleotide random UMIs. TCRdb used MiXCR to reprocess the 5' RACE reads, holding one entry per CDR3 protein. Among tens of thousands of distinct CDR3 sequences listed, 2.5% were seen once. This receptor was obtained from a man aged 45-60 years with multiple sclerosis. The specimen sequenced was PBMCs. The rearrangement links TRBV10-3 to TRBJ2-7; no reliable D call. CDR3 loop: CAIRGPGDYEQYF. As DNA, the CDR3 is TGTGCCATCAGAGGTCCGGGCGACTACGAGCAGTACTTC.